The text below deals with one T cell receptor beta chain. Its antigen is not identified. V lost 1 base, J lost 9 bases, and 7 bases stayed unmatched. The CDR3 runs to 14 residues. Germline CDR1 SGDLS, CDR2 YYNGEE. This record belongs to a study of cytomegalovirus exposure and HLA in healthy donors. Study at large: Findings of an earlier analysis included about 100 million unique TCR beta sequences from 190 million or so T cells. Study-wide findings and caveats: Most CMV-associated TCR beta chains were later found to appear HLA-restricted. When presence/absence was analysed, sequencing depth was taken to be roughly uniform across donors. In a later analysis, across HLA loci, associated TCR counts were highest for DRB1, lowest for HLA-C.

This PCR relied on a set of 60 Vbeta primers and 13 Jbeta primers. Measured with immunoSEQ multiplex PCR; TCRdb has only the in-frame clones, and not every one. The table includes roughly 150,000 clones, around 78% detected once. Input material: PBMCs. This receptor was identified in a woman between 18 and 29 years old in good health and CMV-seronegative. This chain uses TRBV9 with TRBJ2-1; 7 positions agree with TRBD2. CDR3 protein: CASSVTRASGEQFF. As DNA, the CDR3 is TGTGCCAGCAGCGTAACTCGGGCTAGCGGTGAGCAGTTCTTC.